The sample holds a few counts of the clone carrying this T cell receptor (beta chain). Germline values: CDR1 DFQATT, CDR2 SNEGSKA (reference sequence). V dropped 3 bases and J dropped 0 bases, with 11 bases sitting between them. The CDR3 sequence is 14 residues long. As handled by the study authors: Samples held a median of roughly 100,000 TCRs, range roughly 20,000–750,000. A single record per CDR3 protein comes from TCRdb applying MiXCR to the RACE reads. TCRdb, not the original authors, processed these V and J calls. The sample has 200,000 to 300,000 distinct CDR3 sequences; about 8.6% are singletons. Time point specified: pre-sensitization, week 0. Documented treatment: therapeutic diphenylcyclopropenone sensitization with weekly scalp DPC. The data belong to a study of human T cells and chemical hapten exposure.

The chain uses TRBV20-1 and TRBJ1-1; weak D call: TRBD1 (6 bases). This clonotype was sampled from a woman between 40 and 55 years old with alopecia areata. Some clones in this sample may be carry-over from other donors' samples. Specimen: whole blood, collected in connection with sensitization to the hapten diphenylcyclopropenone (DPC). CDR3 in amino acids: CSARWDTMNTEAFF. The CDR3 bases are TGCAGTGCTAGGTGGGACACCATGAACACTGAAGCTTTCTTT.